This T cell receptor beta chain was observed in a study of human T cells and chemical hapten exposure. Whole-study context: Once 0.01% DPC had been applied to the upper back by patch test, readings were taken at 6 days.

CDR3 length equals 16 residues. Germline V gene lookup returns CDR1 SGHAT and CDR2 FQNNGV. V lost 4 bases and J lost 7, with 19 bases in between. Overall study findings and caveats: Large CDR3 similarity clusters arose significantly more often from expanded TCRs than from controls.

TCRdb processed the RACE reads anew with MiXCR; each CDR3 protein has one entry. The sample contains under 450,000 distinct CDR3 sequences, roughly 6.3% of which appear only once. Documented time point: patch test 2, 6 weeks after DPC sensitization. Specified treatment: therapeutic diphenylcyclopropenone sensitization with weekly scalp DPC. This clonotype appeared many times. Its antigen is still unknown. The sequence was obtained from a woman younger than 30 with alopecia areata. Some clones in this sample may be carry-over from other donors' samples. The source material was whole blood, sampled in connection with sensitization to the hapten diphenylcyclopropenone (DPC). The chain recombines TRBV11-2 with TRBJ1-4; the D gene is possibly TRBD1 (5 bases). CDR3 residues: CASSSLRGLEVEKLFF. CDR3 coding DNA: TGTGCCAGCAGCTCCCTTCGGGGGTTAGAGGTTGAAAAACTGTTTTTT.